Listed below are T cell receptor beta chains from one sample, sequenced in a study of CD8 T cells in ankylosing spondylitis. MiXCR, applied by TCRdb to the 5' RACE reads, yields one record per CDR3 protein. Found here are 39,000 or so distinct CDR3 sequences, 2.5% to 3.5% of them singletons; the top ten hold 2.8%. The specimen sequenced was blood, either unsorted or a sorted T cell fraction (not recorded which). These receptor sequences come from a male donor with ankylosing spondylitis or in good health (not recorded which). Each CDR3 is given with its conserved first and last residue. D genes are given only for firm matches. Where a row states a size, it is once, few, many or the class of an expanded clone; other rows omit it.

CDR3 | DNA | size | V | D | J
CASSATSGATGELFF | TGTGCCAGCAGCGCCACTAGCGGAGCCACCGGGGAGCTGTTTTTT | many | TRBV9 | TRBD2 | TRBJ2-2
CASSPTSIQETQYF | TGTGCCAGCAGCCCCACATCAATCCAAGAGACCCAGTACTTC | many | TRBV9 | . | TRBJ2-5
CASSVGPKETQYF | TGTGCCAGCAGCGTAGGCCCCAAGGAGACCCAGTACTTC | many | TRBV9 | . | TRBJ2-5
CASSAGGAQGNIQYF | TGTGCCAGCAGTGCTGGGGGGGCGCAGGGAAACATTCAGTACTTC | many | TRBV9 | . | TRBJ2-4
CASSVSPPSGANTGELFF | TGTGCCAGCAGCGTAAGCCCCCCTAGCGGGGCGAACACCGGGGAGCTGTTTTTT | many | TRBV9 | TRBD2 | TRBJ2-2
CASSVRDNQETQYF | TGTGCCAGCAGCGTCCGGGACAACCAAGAGACCCAGTACTTC | many | TRBV9 | . | TRBJ2-5
CASSVGTGASGANVLTF | TGTGCCAGCAGCGTGGGGACAGGGGCCTCTGGGGCCAACGTCCTGACTTTC | many | TRBV9 | TRBD1 | TRBJ2-6
CASSPYREETQYF | TGTGCCAGCAGCCCCTACAGGGAAGAGACCCAGTACTTC | few | TRBV9 | . | TRBJ2-5
CASSVGFAKNTEAFF | TGTGCCAGCAGCGTAGGATTCGCGAAGAACACTGAAGCTTTCTTT | . | TRBV9 | . | TRBJ1-1
CASSPSGGPDTQYF | TGTGCCAGCAGCCCCAGCGGGGGGCCAGATACGCAGTATTTT | many | TRBV9 | TRBD2 | TRBJ2-3
CASSPRSGATGELFF | TGTGCCAGCAGCCCTCGGTCAGGGGCGACCGGGGAGCTGTTTTTT | . | TRBV9 | . | TRBJ2-2
CASSQSPGEGGKNIQYF | TGCGCCAGCAGTCAATCGCCGGGGGAGGGCGGCAAAAACATTCAGTACTTC | many | TRBV23-1 | TRBD2 | TRBJ2-4
CASSVGGQLNNEQFF | TGTGCCAGCAGCGTAGGAGGACAGCTCAACAATGAGCAGTTCTTC | many | TRBV9 | . | TRBJ2-1
CASSARPGTGGNSPLHF | TGTGCCAGCAGCGCACGACCCGGGACAGGTGGCAATTCACCCCTCCACTTT | many | TRBV9 | TRBD1 | TRBJ1-6
CASSPRVGTTSTDTQYF | TGTGCCAGCAGCCCCAGGGTAGGGACAACTAGCACAGATACGCAGTATTTT | . | TRBV9 | . | TRBJ2-3
CASSAGLVNSPLHF | TGTGCCAGCAGCGCAGGGTTGGTGAATTCACCCCTCCACTTT | many | TRBV9 | . | TRBJ1-6
CASSEGTGNEKLFF | TGTGCCAGCAGCGAAGGGACAGGGAACGAAAAACTGTTTTTT | many | TRBV9 | TRBD1 | TRBJ1-4
CASSVAGGPGTDTQYF | TGTGCCAGCAGCGTCGCGGGGGGGCCGGGGACAGATACGCAGTATTTT | many | TRBV9 | TRBD2 | TRBJ2-3
CASSVEIQETQYF | TGTGCCAGCAGCGTAGAGATACAAGAGACCCAGTACTTC | many | TRBV9 | . | TRBJ2-5
CASSVEGRAVVAEQFF | TGTGCCAGCAGCGTAGAGGGCAGGGCCGTAGTGGCTGAGCAGTTCTTC | many | TRBV9 | . | TRBJ2-1
CASNIGDANTGELFF | TGTGCCAGCAATATCGGGGACGCGAACACCGGGGAGCTGTTTTTT | many | TRBV9 | . | TRBJ2-2
CASSVGGAASTDTQYF | TGTGCCAGCAGCGTAGGGGGGGCGGCTAGCACAGATACGCAGTATTTT | many | TRBV9 | . | TRBJ2-3
CASSAGTSGSQETQYF | TGTGCCAGCAGCGCCGGGACTAGCGGGAGTCAAGAGACCCAGTACTTC | many | TRBV9 | TRBD2 | TRBJ2-5
CASSPVGTSTDTQYF | TGTGCCAGCAGCCCGGTGGGGACTAGCACAGATACGCAGTATTTT | many | TRBV9 | . | TRBJ2-3
CASSVDPQGDETQYF | TGTGCCAGCAGCGTAGACCCACAGGGTGACGAGACCCAGTACTTC | . | TRBV9 | . | TRBJ2-5
CASSVPSGGGIDTQYF | TGTGCCAGCAGCGTTCCTAGCGGGGGGGGGATAGATACGCAGTATTTT | many | TRBV9 | TRBD2 | TRBJ2-3
CASSDDTDRGRHNEQFF | TGTGCCAGCAGCGATGATACGGACAGGGGGCGGCACAATGAGCAGTTCTTC | many | TRBV9 | TRBD1 | TRBJ2-1
CASSVTGTRNNEQFF | TGTGCCAGCAGCGTAACCGGGACTCGCAACAATGAGCAGTTCTTC | many | TRBV9 | . | TRBJ2-1
CASSVDPTYNQPQHF | TGTGCCAGCAGCGTAGATCCCACTTACAATCAGCCCCAGCATTTT | many | TRBV9 | . | TRBJ1-5
CASSLGTANEKLFF | TGTGCCAGCAGCCTCGGGACAGCTAATGAAAAACTGTTTTTT | many | TRBV9 | TRBD1 | TRBJ1-4
CASSPAGQGYQPQHF | TGTGCCAGCAGCCCTGCCGGACAGGGGTATCAGCCCCAGCATTTT | many | TRBV9 | TRBD1 | TRBJ1-5
CASSPSGTGGVTDTQYF | TGTGCCAGCAGCCCATCCGGGACAGGGGGCGTTACAGATACGCAGTATTTT | many | TRBV9 | TRBD1 | TRBJ2-3
CASSEVRRGKGQPQHF | TGTGCCAGCAGCGAAGTGCGGAGGGGGAAAGGGCAGCCCCAGCATTTT | many | TRBV3-1 | . | TRBJ1-5
CASSVTDTGELFF | TGTGCCAGCAGCGTAACAGACACCGGGGAGCTGTTTTTT | many | TRBV9 | . | TRBJ2-2
CASSVGQGWMNTEAFF | TGTGCCAGCAGCGTAGGTCAGGGGTGGATGAACACTGAAGCTTTCTTT | few | TRBV9 | . | TRBJ1-1
CASSVRTGRTSENTGELFF | TGTGCCAGCAGCGTGAGGACAGGGAGGACTAGCGAGAACACCGGGGAGCTGTTTTTT | many | TRBV9 | . | TRBJ2-2
CASSAMMLSTDTQYF | TGTGCCAGCAGCGCCATGATGCTTAGCACAGATACGCAGTATTTT | many | TRBV9 | . | TRBJ2-3
CASSVSATNEKLFF | TGTGCCAGCAGCGTTTCTGCAACTAATGAAAAACTGTTTTTT | many | TRBV9 | . | TRBJ1-4
CASSVGTGLSSSYNEQFF | TGTGCCAGCAGCGTAGGGACAGGGTTATCGTCCTCCTACAATGAGCAGTTCTTC | many | TRBV9 | TRBD1 | TRBJ2-1
CASSVGQGSGTGELFF | TGTGCCAGCAGCGTAGGTCAGGGGTCGGGCACCGGGGAGCTGTTTTTT | many | TRBV9 | . | TRBJ2-2
CASSRGLAVADTQYF | TGTGCCAGCAGCAGAGGACTAGCGGTCGCAGATACGCAGTATTTT | many | TRBV9 | TRBD2 | TRBJ2-3
CASSQRERADTQYF | TGTGCCAGCAGTCAGAGGGAGAGGGCAGATACGCAGTATTTT | many | TRBV9 | . | TRBJ2-3
CASSVAGEGQPQHF | TGTGCCAGCAGCGTAGCAGGGGAAGGTCAGCCCCAGCATTTT | many | TRBV9 | . | TRBJ1-5
CASSPRTESTDTQYF | TGTGCCAGCAGCCCCCGGACTGAGAGCACAGATACGCAGTATTTT | many | TRBV9 | . | TRBJ2-3
CASSVDPSGDNEQFF | TGTGCCAGCAGCGTAGATCCTAGCGGGGACAATGAGCAGTTCTTC | many | TRBV9 | TRBD2 | TRBJ2-1
CASSAQAGANEKLFF | TGTGCCAGCAGCGCCCAGGCAGGGGCTAATGAAAAACTGTTTTTT | many | TRBV9 | . | TRBJ1-4
CASSVGSRTRYNEQFF | TGTGCCAGCAGCGTAGGGTCGCGGACACGTTACAATGAGCAGTTCTTC | many | TRBV9 | . | TRBJ2-1
CASSVLEGPAGELFF | TGTGCCAGCAGCGTATTGGAAGGCCCGGCCGGGGAGCTGTTTTTT | many | TRBV9 | . | TRBJ2-2
CASRLRGLPTDTQYF | TGTGCCAGCCGACTACGTGGCTTACCTACAGATACGCAGTATTTT | many | TRBV9 | . | TRBJ2-3
CASSATSGAYNEQFF | TGTGCCAGCAGCGCGACTAGCGGGGCATACAATGAGCAGTTCTTC | many | TRBV9 | TRBD2 | TRBJ2-1
CASNDGTSGRLAQYF | TGTGCCAGCAACGACGGGACTAGCGGGAGACTGGCGCAGTATTTT | many | TRBV9 | TRBD2 | TRBJ2-3
CASSVVQKNTEAFF | TGTGCCAGCAGCGTAGTACAGAAGAACACTGAAGCTTTCTTT | many | TRBV9 | . | TRBJ1-1
CASSVSGTGWETQYF | TGTGCCAGCAGCGTCTCCGGGACAGGATGGGAGACCCAGTACTTC | many | TRBV9 | TRBD1 | TRBJ2-5
CASSVLGYGELFF | TGTGCCAGCAGCGTCTTGGGCTACGGGGAGCTGTTTTTT | many | TRBV9 | . | TRBJ2-2
CASSVGVAGVGDTQYF | TGTGCCAGCAGCGTAGGGGTGGCGGGAGTAGGAGATACGCAGTATTTT | many | TRBV9 | TRBD2 | TRBJ2-3